The clone carrying this T cell receptor (beta chain) was observed a few times. The germline CDR1 and CDR2 sequences are GTSNPN and SVGIG (reference sequence). There are 14 residues in the CDR3. Trimming at V came to 4 bases and at J to 5 bases, leaving 6 bases not matched to a gene. This sample is part of a study of blood T cell repertoires in COVID-19. The overall study: Samples taken during acute and convalescent COVID-19 were collected in the United States, Italy and Spain. PBMCs, B-cell-depleted T cells, or T cells were the source of the cDNA or gDNA that made up the material.

Original processing notes: Amplifying reference gene primers gave estimates of nucleated cell counts. Produced via immunoSEQ multiplex PCR; TCRdb's table is partial and in-frame only. The D gene and trimming were derived from the DNA, and the V and J assignments and clone size from that table. Altogether about 140,000 clones are present, roughly 84% being singletons, with the ten largest covering 8% to 9%. Seattle participants joined during active infection and were tracked over time. Specimen: peripheral blood. The receptor was isolated from a man aged 25 to 40 with COVID-19, enrolled during active disease. This chain uses TRBV30 with TRBJ1-4; the match to TRBD1 covers 8 bases. The CDR3 nucleotides are TGTGCCTGGACCTCGGGGACAGGAAATGAAAAACTGTTTTTT. Translating it yields CAWTSGTGNEKLFF.